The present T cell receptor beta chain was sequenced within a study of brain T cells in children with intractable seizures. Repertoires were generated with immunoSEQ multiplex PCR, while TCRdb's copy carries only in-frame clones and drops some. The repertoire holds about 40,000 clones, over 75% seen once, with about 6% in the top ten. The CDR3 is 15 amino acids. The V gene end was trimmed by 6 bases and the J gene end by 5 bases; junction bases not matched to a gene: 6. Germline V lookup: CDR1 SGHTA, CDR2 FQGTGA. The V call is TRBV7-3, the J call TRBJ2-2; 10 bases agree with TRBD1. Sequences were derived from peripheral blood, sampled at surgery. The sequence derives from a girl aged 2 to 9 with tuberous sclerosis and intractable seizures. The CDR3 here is CASSRQGAVTGELFF. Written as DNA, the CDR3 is TGTGCCAGCAGTCGACAGGGGGCAGTAACCGGGGAGCTGTTTTTT.